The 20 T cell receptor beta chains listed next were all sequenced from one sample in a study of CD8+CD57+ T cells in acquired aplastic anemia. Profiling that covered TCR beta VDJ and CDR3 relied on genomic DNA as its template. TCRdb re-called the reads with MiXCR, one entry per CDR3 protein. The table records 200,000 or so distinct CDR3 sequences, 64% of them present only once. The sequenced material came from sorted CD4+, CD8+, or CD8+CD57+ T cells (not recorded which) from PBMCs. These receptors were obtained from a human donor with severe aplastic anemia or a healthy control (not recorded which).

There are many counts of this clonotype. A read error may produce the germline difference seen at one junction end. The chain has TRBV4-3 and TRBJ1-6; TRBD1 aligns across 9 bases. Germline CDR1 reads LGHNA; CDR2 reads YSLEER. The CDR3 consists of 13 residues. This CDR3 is CASSQVLRDRVYF. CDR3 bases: TGCGCCAGCAGCCAAGTGCTTCGGGACAGGGTCTACTTT.

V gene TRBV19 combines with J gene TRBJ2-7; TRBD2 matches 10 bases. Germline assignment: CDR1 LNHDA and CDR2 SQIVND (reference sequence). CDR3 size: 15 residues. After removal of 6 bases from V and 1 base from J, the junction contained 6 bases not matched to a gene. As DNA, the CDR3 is TGTGCCAGTAGCCCCTCTAGCGGGGGTTCCTACGAGCAGTACTTC. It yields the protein CASSPSSGGSYEQYF.

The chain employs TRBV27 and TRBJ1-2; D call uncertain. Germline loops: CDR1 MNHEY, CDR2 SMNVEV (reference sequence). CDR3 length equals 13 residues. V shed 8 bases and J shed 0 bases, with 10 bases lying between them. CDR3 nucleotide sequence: TGTGCCAGCGCGGAGAATCCTAACTATGGCTACACCTTC. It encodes CASAENPNYGYTF.

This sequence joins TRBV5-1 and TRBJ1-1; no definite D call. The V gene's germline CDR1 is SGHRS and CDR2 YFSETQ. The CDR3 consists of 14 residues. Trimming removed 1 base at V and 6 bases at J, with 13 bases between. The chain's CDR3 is CASSLRADLSEAFF. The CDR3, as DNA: TGCGCCAGCAGCTTGAGGGCCGACCTATCTGAAGCTTTCTTT.

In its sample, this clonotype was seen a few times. CDR3 in DNA: TGTGCCACCGAGGAGGGGCTTAACACTGAAGCTTTCTTT. It encodes CATEEGLNTEAFF. This chain uses TRBV15 with TRBJ1-1, with D possibly matching TRBD1 (5 bases). The CDR3 totals 13 residues. Germline CDR1 LNHNV, CDR2 YYDKDF (reference sequence). Trimming took 8 bases from V and 2 from J, leaving 12 bases between them.

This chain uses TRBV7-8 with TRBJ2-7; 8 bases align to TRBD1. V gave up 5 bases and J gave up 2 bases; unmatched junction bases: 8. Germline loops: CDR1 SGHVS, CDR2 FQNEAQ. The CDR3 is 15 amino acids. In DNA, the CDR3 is TGTGCCAGCAGCAAAAGGACAGGGAATACCTACGAGCAGTACTTC. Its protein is CASSKRTGNTYEQYF.

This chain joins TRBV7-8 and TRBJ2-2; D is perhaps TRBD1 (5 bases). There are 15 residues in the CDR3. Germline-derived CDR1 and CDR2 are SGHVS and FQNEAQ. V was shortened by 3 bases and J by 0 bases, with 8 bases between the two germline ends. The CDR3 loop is CASSLQGANTGELFF. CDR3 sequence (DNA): TGTGCCAGCAGCTTGCAGGGTGCGAACACCGGGGAGCTGTTTTTT.

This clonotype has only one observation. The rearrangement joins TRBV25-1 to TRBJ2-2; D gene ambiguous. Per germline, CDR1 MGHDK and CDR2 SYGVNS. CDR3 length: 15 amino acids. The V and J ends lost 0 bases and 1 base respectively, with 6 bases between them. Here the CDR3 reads CASSEYGQNTGELFF. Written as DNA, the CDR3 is TGTGCCAGCAGTGAATATGGTCAGAACACCGGGGAGCTGTTTTTT.

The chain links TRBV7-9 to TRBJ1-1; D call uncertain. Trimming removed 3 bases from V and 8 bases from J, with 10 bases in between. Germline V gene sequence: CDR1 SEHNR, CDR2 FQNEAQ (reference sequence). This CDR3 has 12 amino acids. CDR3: CASSFPQQEAFF. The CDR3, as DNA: TGTGCCAGCAGCTTCCCCCAACAAGAAGCTTTCTTT.

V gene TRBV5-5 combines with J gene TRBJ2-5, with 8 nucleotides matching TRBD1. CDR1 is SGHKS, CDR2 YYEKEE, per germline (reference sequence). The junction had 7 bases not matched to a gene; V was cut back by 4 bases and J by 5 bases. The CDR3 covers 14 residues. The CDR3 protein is CASSTTRGLETQYF. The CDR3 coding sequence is TGTGCCAGCAGCACTACCAGGGGGCTGGAGACCCAGTACTTC.

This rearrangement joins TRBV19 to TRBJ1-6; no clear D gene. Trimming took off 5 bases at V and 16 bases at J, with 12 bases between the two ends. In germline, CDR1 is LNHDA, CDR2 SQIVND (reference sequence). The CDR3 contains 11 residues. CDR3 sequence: CASSSLDFLHF. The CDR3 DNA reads TGTGCCAGTAGTTCCCTGGACTTTCTCCACTTT.

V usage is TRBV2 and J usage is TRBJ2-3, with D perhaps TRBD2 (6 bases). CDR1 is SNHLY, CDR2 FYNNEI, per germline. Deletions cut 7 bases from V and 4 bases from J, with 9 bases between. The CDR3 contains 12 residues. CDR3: CASTRGPDTQYF. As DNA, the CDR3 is TGTGCCAGCACGCGGGGCCCAGATACGCAGTATTTT.

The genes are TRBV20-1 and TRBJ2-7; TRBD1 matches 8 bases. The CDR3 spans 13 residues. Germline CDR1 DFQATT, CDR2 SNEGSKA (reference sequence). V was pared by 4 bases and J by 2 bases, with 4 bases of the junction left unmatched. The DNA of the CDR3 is TGCAGTGCTACAAGGACAGGGACCTACGAGCAGTACTTC. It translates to CSATRTGTYEQYF.

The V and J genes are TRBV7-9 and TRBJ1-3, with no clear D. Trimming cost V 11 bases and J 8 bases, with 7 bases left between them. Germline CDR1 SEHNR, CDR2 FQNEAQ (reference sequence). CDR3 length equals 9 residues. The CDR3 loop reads CAPLDTIYF. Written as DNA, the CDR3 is TGTGCCCCCCTGGACACCATATATTTT. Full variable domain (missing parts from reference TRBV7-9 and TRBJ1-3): DTGVSQNPRHKITKRGQNVTFRCDPISEHNRLYWYRQTLGQGPEFLTYFQNEAQLEKSRLLSDRFSAERPKGSFSTLEIQRTEQGDSAMYLCAPLDTIYFGEGSWLTVV.

As DNA, the CDR3 is TGCAGTGCTAGACAACAGGGGGAAAGCTATGGCTACACCTTC. Translated, it gives CSARQQGESYGYTF. The V call is TRBV20-1, the J call TRBJ1-2, with 8 bases identical to TRBD1. Germline values: CDR1 DFQATT, CDR2 SNEGSKA (reference sequence). The CDR3 consists of 14 residues. V shed 2 bases, J shed 4 bases, and the junction held 6 bases outside the gene matches.

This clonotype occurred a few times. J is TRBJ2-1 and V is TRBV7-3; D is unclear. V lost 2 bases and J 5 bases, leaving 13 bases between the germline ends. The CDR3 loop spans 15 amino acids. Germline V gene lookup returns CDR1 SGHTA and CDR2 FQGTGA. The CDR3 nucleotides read TGTGCCAGCAGCTTAGCGCTATCGGTAAACAATGAGCAGTTCTTC. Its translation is CASSLALSVNNEQFF.

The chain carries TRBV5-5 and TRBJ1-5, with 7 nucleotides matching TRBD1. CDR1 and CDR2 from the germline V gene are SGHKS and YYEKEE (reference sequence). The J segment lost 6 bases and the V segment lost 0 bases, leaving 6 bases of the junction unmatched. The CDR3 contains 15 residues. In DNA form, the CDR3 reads TGTGCCAGCAGCTTGGGACAGGGAAGGGGTCAGCCCCAGCATTTT. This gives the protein CASSLGQGRGQPQHF.

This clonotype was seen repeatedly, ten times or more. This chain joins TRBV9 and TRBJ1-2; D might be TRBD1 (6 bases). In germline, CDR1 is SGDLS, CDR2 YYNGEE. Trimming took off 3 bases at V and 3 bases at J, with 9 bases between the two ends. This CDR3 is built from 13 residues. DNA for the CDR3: TGTGCCAGCAGCGGTCAGGGGTACTATGGCTACACCTTC. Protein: CASSGQGYYGYTF.

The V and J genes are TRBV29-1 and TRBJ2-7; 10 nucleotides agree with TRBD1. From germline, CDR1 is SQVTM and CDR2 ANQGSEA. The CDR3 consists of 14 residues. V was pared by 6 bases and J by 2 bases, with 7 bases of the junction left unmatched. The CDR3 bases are TGCAGCGTATCGGGACAGGGGCCAGCCTACGAGCAGTACTTC. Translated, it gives CSVSGQGPAYEQYF.

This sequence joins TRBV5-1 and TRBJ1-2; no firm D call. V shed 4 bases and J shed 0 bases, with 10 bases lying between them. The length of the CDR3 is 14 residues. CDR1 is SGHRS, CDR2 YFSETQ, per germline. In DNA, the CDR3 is TGCGCCAGCAGCAAGGACGGAGCTAACTATGGCTACACCTTC. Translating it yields CASSKDGANYGYTF. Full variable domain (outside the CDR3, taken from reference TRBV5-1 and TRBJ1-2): KAGVTQTPRYLIKTRGQQVTLSCSPISGHRSVSWYQQTPGQGLQFLFEYFSETQRNKGNFPGRFSGRQFSNSRSEMNVSTLELGDSALYLCASSKDGANYGYTFGSGTRLTVV.